This T cell receptor (beta chain) is drawn from a study of blood T cell repertoires in COVID-19. Study details: Spain, Italy and the United States supplied samples that represented acute and convalescent COVID-19. T cells, B-cell-depleted T cells, or PBMCs supplied cDNA or gDNA.

Germline V gene sequence: CDR1 LNHDA, CDR2 SQIVND (reference sequence). The V and J ends lost 4 bases and 4 bases respectively, with 10 bases between them. CDR3 length: 13 residues. Original data processing: The authors estimated nucleated cell counts from reference gene primer amplification. Profiling relied on immunoSEQ multiplex PCR, and the TCRdb table lists in-frame clones only, not all of them. V and J calls and clone size are copied from that table; D and trimming were computed from the DNA. The table includes 85,000 to 95,000 clones, 90% to 95% detected once. This clone has only one observation.

This receptor was obtained from a woman aged 50 to 65 in a cohort sampled during active COVID-19. The sample consisted of peripheral blood. The chain links TRBV19 to TRBJ1-2, with D possibly being TRBD1 (5 bases). The CDR3 region is CASSTMGLYGYTF. DNA for the CDR3: TGTGCCAGTAGTACGATGGGACTCTATGGCTACACCTTC.